This T cell receptor beta chain came from a study of T cell repertoires in cytomegalovirus infection. Study in general: Based on public TCR beta signatures, there were indications of CMV infection and of a matching HLA type.

The CDR3 extends over 16 amino acids. Germline CDR1 reads SEHNR; CDR2 reads FQNEAQ (reference sequence). Trimming cost V 5 bases and J 1 base, with 17 bases left between them. Study observations and caveats: Accumulated public TCR beta family frequency recognized individuals carrying CMV together with the relevant HLA. The ex vivo response was dominated by HLA-C-restricted CMV-specific TCR beta clonotypes.

This clonotype was seen a few times. Its matching antigen is unknown. TCRdb re-derived calls from the reads in MiXCR, one entry per CDR3 protein. The sample lists about 340,000 distinct CDR3 sequences, almost 30% occurring once. The gene calls are TRBV7-9 and TRBJ1-1, with D perhaps matching TRBD1 (5 bases). The sequenced sample was cultured PBMCs, obtained from culture after CMV antigen stimulation. This TCR derives from a human donor in good health (CMV status not recorded). Some clones in this sample may be carry-over from other donors' samples. The CDR3 is CASSTGTWIRNTEAFF. Written as DNA, the CDR3 is TGTGCCAGCAGCACCGGGACCTGGATCCGGAACACTGAAGCTTTCTTT.